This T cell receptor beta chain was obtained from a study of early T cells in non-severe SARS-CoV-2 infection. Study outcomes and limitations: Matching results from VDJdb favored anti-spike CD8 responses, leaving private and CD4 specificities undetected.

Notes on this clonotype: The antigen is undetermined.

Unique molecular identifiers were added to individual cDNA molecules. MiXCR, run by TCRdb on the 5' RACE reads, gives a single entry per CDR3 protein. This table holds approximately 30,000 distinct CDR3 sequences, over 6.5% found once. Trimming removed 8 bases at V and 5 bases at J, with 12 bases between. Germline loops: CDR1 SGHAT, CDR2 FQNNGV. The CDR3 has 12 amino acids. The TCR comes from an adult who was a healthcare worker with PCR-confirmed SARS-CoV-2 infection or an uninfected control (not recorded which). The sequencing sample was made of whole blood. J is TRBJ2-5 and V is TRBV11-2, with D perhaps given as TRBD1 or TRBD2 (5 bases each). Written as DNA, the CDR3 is TGTGCCAGCTCGAGAGGGGAGGAGACCCAGTACTTC. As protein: CASSRGEETQYF.